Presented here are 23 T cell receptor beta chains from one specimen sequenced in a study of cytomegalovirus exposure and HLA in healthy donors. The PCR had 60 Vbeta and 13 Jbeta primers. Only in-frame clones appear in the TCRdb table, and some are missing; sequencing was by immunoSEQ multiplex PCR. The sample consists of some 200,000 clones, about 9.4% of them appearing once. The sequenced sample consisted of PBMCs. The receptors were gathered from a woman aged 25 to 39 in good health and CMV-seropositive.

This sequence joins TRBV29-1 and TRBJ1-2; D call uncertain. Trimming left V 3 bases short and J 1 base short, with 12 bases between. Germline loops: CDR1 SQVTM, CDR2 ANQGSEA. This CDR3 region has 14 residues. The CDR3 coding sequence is TGCAGCGTTGAGGATGAGGGCGATAACTATGGCTACACCTTC. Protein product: CSVEDEGDNYGYTF.

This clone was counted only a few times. CDR3 DNA: TGTGCCAGCAGCCAGTTACAGAACACTGAAGCTTTCTTT. Its translation: CASSQLQNTEAFF. The chain joins TRBV7-9 to TRBJ1-1; D gene ambiguous. CDR1 SEHNR and CDR2 FQNEAQ come from the germline V gene (reference sequence). V was pared by 5 bases and J by 1 base, with 8 bases between. CDR3 length equals 13 residues.

Written as DNA, the CDR3 is TGTGCCTGGAGCGCCGGGGGGGTCGGCTATGGCTACACCTTC. This translates into CAWSAGGVGYGYTF. The chain has TRBV30 and TRBJ1-2; TRBD1 might be the D (5 bases). In germline, CDR1 is GTSNPN, CDR2 SVGIG (reference sequence). This CDR3 is 14 amino acids long. V lost 3 bases and J 4 bases, leaving 15 bases between the germline ends.

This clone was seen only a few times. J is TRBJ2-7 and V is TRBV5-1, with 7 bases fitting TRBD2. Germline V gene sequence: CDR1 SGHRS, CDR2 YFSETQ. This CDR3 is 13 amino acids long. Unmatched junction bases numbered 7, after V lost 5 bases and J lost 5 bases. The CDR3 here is CASRDGRNNEQYF. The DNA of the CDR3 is TGCGCCAGCAGGGACGGGAGGAACAACGAGCAGTACTTC.

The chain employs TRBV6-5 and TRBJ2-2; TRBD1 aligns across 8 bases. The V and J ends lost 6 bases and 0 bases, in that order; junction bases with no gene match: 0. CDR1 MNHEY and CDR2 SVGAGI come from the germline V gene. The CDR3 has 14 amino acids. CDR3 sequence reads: CASRTGANTGELFF. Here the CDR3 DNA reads TGTGCCAGCAGGACAGGGGCGAACACCGGGGAGCTGTTTTTT.

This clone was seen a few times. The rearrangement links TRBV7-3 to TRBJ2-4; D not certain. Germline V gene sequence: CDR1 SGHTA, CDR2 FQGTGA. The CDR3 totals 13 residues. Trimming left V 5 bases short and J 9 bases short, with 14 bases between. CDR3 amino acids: CASSLNPGSIQYF. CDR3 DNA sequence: TGTGCCAGCAGCCTCAATCCAGGAAGCATTCAGTACTTC.

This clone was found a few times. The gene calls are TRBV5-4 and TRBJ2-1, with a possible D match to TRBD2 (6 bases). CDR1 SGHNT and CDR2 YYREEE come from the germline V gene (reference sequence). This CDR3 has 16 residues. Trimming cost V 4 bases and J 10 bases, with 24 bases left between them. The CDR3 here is CASSQPAGTGRGEQFF. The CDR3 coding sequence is TGTGCCAGCAGCCAACCGGCGGGAACGGGGCGCGGGGAGCAGTTCTTC.

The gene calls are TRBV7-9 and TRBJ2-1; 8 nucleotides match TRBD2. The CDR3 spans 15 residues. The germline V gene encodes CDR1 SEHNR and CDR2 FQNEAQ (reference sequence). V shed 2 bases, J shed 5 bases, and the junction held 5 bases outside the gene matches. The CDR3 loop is CASSLLNGGDNEQFF. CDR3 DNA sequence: TGTGCCAGCAGCTTATTAAACGGGGGGGACAATGAGCAGTTCTTC.

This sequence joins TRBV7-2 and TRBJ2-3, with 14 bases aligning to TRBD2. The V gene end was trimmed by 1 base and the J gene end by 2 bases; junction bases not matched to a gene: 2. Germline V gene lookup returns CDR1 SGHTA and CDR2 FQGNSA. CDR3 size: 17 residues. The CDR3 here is CASSLEGLAGDTDTQYF. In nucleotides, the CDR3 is TGTGCCAGCAGCTTAGAGGGACTAGCGGGGGACACAGATACGCAGTATTTT. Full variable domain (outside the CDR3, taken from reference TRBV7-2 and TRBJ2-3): GAGVSQSPSNKVTEKGKDVELRCDPISGHTALYWYRQSLGQGLEFLIYFQGNSAPDKSGLPSDRFSAERTGGSVSTLTIQRTQQEDSAVYLCASSLEGLAGDTDTQYFGPGTRLTVL.

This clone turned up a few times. The CDR3 nucleotides are TGTGCCTGGAGTGTATACAGGAACACTGAAGCTTTCTTT. It specifies CAWSVYRNTEAFF. The chain recombines TRBV30 with TRBJ1-1; no definite D call. Looked up from germline, CDR1 is GTSNPN and CDR2 is SVGIG (reference sequence). V was shortened by 0 bases and J by 1 base, with 6 bases between the two germline ends. This CDR3 comprises 13 residues.

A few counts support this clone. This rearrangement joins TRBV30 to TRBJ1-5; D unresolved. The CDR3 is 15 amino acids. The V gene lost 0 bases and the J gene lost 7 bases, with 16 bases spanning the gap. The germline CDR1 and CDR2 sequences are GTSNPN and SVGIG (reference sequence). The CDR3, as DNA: TGTGCCTGGAGTGTATCTTCAGGTGTTGGCCAGCCCCAGCATTTT. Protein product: CAWSVSSGVGQPQHF.

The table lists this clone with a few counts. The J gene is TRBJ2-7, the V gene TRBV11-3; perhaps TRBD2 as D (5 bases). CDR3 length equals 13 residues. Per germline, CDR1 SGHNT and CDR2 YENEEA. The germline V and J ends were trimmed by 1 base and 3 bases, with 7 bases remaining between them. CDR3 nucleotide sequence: TGTGCCAGCAGCTTAGGGGGAGACTACGAGCAGTACTTC. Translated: CASSLGGDYEQYF.

The CDR3 loop is CASSLDEENYGYTF. In DNA, the CDR3 is TGTGCCAGCAGCTTAGACGAGGAAAACTATGGCTACACCTTC. V usage is TRBV11-2 and J usage is TRBJ1-2; D is unclear. The V end was cut by 0 bases, the J end by 2 bases, with 7 bases between. Germline loops: CDR1 SGHAT, CDR2 FQNNGV. The CDR3 totals 14 residues.

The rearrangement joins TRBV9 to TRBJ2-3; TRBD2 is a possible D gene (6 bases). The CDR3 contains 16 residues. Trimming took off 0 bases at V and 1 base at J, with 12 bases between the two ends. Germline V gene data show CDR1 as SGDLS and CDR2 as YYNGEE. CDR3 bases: TGTGCCAGCAGCGTAGAGGAGGGAGCGGGCACAGATACGCAGTATTTT. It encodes CASSVEEGAGTDTQYF.

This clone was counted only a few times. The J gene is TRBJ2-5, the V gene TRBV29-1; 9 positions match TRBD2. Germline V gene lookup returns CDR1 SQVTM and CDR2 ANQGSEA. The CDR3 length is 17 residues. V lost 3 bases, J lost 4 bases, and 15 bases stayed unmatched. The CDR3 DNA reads TGCAGCGTTGATCAGGTCGCGGGAGGGCGGGAGTTAGAGACCCAGTACTTC. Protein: CSVDQVAGGRELETQYF.

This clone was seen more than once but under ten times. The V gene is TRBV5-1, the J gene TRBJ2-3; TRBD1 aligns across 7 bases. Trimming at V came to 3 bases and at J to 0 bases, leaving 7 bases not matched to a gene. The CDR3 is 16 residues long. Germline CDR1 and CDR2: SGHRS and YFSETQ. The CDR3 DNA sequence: TGCGCCAGCAGCTCCCGACAGGGTGGGAGCACAGATACGCAGTATTTT. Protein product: CASSSRQGGSTDTQYF.

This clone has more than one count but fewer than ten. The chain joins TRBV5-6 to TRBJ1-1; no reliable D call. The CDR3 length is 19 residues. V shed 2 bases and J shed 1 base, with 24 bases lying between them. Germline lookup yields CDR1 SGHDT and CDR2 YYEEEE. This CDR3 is CASSLLGPPNHEANTEAFF. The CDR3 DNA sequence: TGTGCCAGCAGCTTACTCGGTCCTCCTAATCACGAGGCGAACACTGAAGCTTTCTTT.

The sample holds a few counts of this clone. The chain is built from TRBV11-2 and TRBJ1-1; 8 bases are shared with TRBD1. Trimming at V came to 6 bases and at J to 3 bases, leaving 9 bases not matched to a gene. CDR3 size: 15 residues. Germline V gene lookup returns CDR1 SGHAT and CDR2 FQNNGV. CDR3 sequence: CASRLAGGRDTEAFF. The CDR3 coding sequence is TGTGCCAGCAGACTTGCAGGGGGCCGGGACACTGAAGCTTTCTTT.

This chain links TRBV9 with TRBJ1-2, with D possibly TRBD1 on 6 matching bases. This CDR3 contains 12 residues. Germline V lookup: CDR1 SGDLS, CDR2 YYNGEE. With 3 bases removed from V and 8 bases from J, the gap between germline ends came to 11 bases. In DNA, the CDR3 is TGTGCCAGCAGCGCTACAGGGCGCGGCTACACCTTC. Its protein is CASSATGRGYTF.

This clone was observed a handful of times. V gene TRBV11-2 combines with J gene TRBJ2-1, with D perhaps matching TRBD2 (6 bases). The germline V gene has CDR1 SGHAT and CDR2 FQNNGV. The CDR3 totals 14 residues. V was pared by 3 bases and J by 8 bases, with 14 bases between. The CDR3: CASSFAGLMDEQFF. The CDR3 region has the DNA TGTGCCAGCAGCTTCGCGGGACTTATGGATGAGCAGTTCTTC.

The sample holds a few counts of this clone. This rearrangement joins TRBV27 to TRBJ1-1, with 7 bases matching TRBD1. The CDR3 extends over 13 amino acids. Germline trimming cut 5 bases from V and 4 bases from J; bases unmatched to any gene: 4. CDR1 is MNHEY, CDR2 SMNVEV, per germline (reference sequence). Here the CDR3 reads CASSIYRGTEAFF. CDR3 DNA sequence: TGTGCCAGCAGTATTTACAGGGGCACTGAAGCTTTCTTT.

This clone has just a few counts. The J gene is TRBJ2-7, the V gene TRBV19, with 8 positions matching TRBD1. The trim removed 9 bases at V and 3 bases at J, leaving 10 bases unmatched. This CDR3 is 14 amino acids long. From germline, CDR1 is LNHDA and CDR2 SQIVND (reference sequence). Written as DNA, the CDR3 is TGTGCCAGCACCCCGTCGACAGGGGACTACGAGCAGTACTTC. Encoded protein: CASTPSTGDYEQYF.

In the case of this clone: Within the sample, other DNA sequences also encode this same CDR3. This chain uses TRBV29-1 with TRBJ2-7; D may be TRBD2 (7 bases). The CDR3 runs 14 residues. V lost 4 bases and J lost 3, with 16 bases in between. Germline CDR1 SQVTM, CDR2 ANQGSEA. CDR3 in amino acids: CSVGGGGEVYEQYF. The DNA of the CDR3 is TGCAGCGTTGGTGGCGGGGGCGAGGTCTACGAGCAGTACTTC.